A selection of T cell receptor beta chains follows, all from one sample in a study of T cells in Graves' hyperthyroidism and ophthalmopathy. From the multiplex PCR reads, TCRdb called clonotypes with MiXCR, one entry per CDR3 protein. The sample has roughly 510,000 distinct CDR3 sequences; 46% are singletons. Sequencing used peripheral blood or thyroid tissue (not recorded which). All receptors come from an adult woman with Graves' disease, either hyperthyroidism or ophthalmopathy (not recorded which). Both conserved end residues are part of each CDR3. The D gene is left open where the match is weak. Size tells how often a clone was seen (once, few, many) or the class of an expanded clone, and some rows leave it out.

TRBJ1-6	.	TRBV12-3/TRBV12-4	TRBD1	TGTGCCAGCAGCGGGACAGGGGGCGGAGAGTCACCCCTCCACTTT	CASSGTGGGESPLHF
TRBJ2-7	many	TRBV2	TRBD1	TGTGCCAGCAGTAAGCAACAGGGGTTCGAGCAGTACTTC	CASSKQQGFEQYF
TRBJ1-1	many	TRBV9	.	TGTGCCAGCAGCGCTGGGATGAACACTGAAGCTTTCTTT	CASSAGMNTEAFF
TRBJ1-5	.	TRBV20-1	.	TGCAGTCGACAGCGGGGTGAGGGTCCCCAGCATTTT	CSRQRGEGPQHF
TRBJ1-2	.	TRBV6-5	.	TGTGCCAGCAGTTACGGCGCTCAGAACTATGGCTACACCTTC	CASSYGAQNYGYTF
TRBJ2-7	few	TRBV7-8	TRBD2	TGTGCCAGCAGCCCAAAACGGACTAGCGGGACCTCCTACGAGCAGTACTTC	CASSPKRTSGTSYEQYF
TRBJ1-5	few	TRBV6-6	.	TGTGCCAGCAGTACTCTGGAAAATCAGCCCCAGCATTTT	CASSTLENQPQHF
TRBJ1-3	few	TRBV7-9	TRBD1	TGTGCCAGCAGCTACGACAGGGATGGAAACACCATATATTTT	CASSYDRDGNTIYF
TRBJ2-5	few	TRBV7-9	.	TGTGCCAGCAGTTCAGACGGAGAAGAGACCCAGTACTTC	CASSSDGEETQYF
TRBJ2-7	few	TRBV6-5	TRBD1	TGTGCCAGCAAACAGACAGGGAGTTCCTACGAGCAGTACTTC	CASKQTGSSYEQYF
TRBJ2-7	few	TRBV29-1	TRBD1	TGCAGCGTTGAGCCAGGGGGTGAGTTCTACGAGCAGTACTTC	CSVEPGGEFYEQYF
TRBJ1-4	once	TRBV7-9	.	TGTGCCGGACAGAGGGCAAGCATCGGCGGAAAACTGTTTTTT	CAGQRASIGGKLFF
TRBJ1-2	.	TRBV11-1	.	TGCGCCAGCAGTCCCACACTTAACTATGGCTACACCTTC	CASSPTLNYGYTF
TRBJ1-5	.	TRBV7-8	.	TGTGCCAGTTCAACCGGCGGGCAGCCCCAGCATTTT	CASSTGGQPQHF
TRBJ1-6	.	TRBV5-6	.	TGTGCCTGGAGATGTCAACTCGCCGATTCACCCCTCCACTTT	CAWRCQLADSPLHF
TRBJ2-7	.	TRBV7-9	TRBD1	TGTGCCAGCAGCCACCGGGACAGGGGAGGCGAGCAGTACTTC	CASSHRDRGGEQYF
TRBJ2-3	.	TRBV7-8	.	TGTGCCAGCAGGGCAGGATTCCTATACACAGATACGCAGTATTTT	CASRAGFLYTDTQYF
TRBJ2-2	.	TRBV20-1	.	.	CSAEGRDRETPGSCFF
TRBJ2-7	.	TRBV19	.	TGTGCCAGTAGAGCAGGAATCCACCCCTCCTACGAGCAGTACTTC	CASRAGIHPSYEQYF
TRBJ1-3	many	TRBV12-3/TRBV12-4	.	TGTGCCAGCAGTTTCTACGGCGGCAACACCATATATTTT	CASSFYGGNTIYF
TRBJ1-1	.	TRBV12-3/TRBV12-4	.	TGTGCCAGCAGCCACCGGGAGAGCGAAGCTTTCTTT	CASSHRESEAFF
TRBJ1-5	.	TRBV10-3	.	TGTGCCATCAGTTACGGGGGGGAGGGTCAGCCCCAGCATTTT	CAISYGGEGQPQHF
TRBJ1-5	.	TRBV6-5	.	TGTGCCATCACCACCCCCCGACAGCCCCAGCATTTT	CAITTPRQPQHF
TRBJ2-7	.	TRBV19	TRBD1	TGTGCCAGTAGTACTGGGACAGGAGAAGCCTACGAGCAGTACTTC	CASSTGTGEAYEQYF
TRBJ1-1	.	TRBV7-6	TRBD1	TGTGCCAGCAGCTTGCGGACAGGGGTAACTGAAGCTTTCTTT	CASSLRTGVTEAFF
TRBJ2-7	.	TRBV15	TRBD1	TGTGCCACCAGCAGAGCGGGACAGGCCCGTGTCGAGCAGTACTTC	CATSRAGQARVEQYF
TRBJ1-4	many	TRBV7-2	.	TGTGCCAGCAGCGCACAGGGTTGGAGAACTAATGAAAAACTGTTTTTT	CASSAQGWRTNEKLFF
TRBJ1-5	.	TRBV2	.	TGTGCCAGCAGTGGGACGATTTATCAGCCCCAGCATTTT	CASSGTIYQPQHF
TRBJ1-4	few	TRBV6-1	.	TGTGCCTCCTCAGTGGGGGCGGCTAATGAAAAACTGTTTTTT	CASSVGAANEKLFF
TRBJ2-7	many	TRBV7-2	.	TGTGCCAGCAGCTTTATGGGGTACGAGCAGTACTTC	CASSFMGYEQYF
TRBJ1-5	.	TRBV27	.	TGTGCCAGCAGTTTTTGGGGTAATCAGCCCCAGCATTTT	CASSFWGNQPQHF
TRBJ2-2	.	TRBV29-1	.	TGCAGCGTTGAGGATCATACCGGGGAGCTGTTTTTT	CSVEDHTGELFF
TRBJ2-5	.	TRBV7-3	.	TGTGCCAGCAGCTTAAGAGAAGGCGGGACCCAGTACTTC	CASSLREGGTQYF
TRBJ2-7	few	TRBV2	.	TGTGCCAGCAGTGTGGTCGACCGGACCTACGAGCAGTACTTC	CASSVVDRTYEQYF
TRBJ2-1	.	TRBV11-2	.	TGTGCCAGCAGCTTAGAGGGAGCCGGGCAGTTCTTC	CASSLEGAGQFF
TRBJ1-2	.	TRBV7-6	TRBD1	TGTGCCAGCAGCTCCGGGACAGAAAACTATGGCTACACCTTC	CASSSGTENYGYTF
TRBJ2-7	few	TRBV7-9	.	TGTGCCAGCAGCCGAGTATACGAGCAGTACTTC	CASSRVYEQYF
TRBJ2-5	.	TRBV29-1	TRBD1	TGCAGCGTTACAGGGACAGGGGTTGAGACCCAGTACTTC	CSVTGTGVETQYF
TRBJ1-1	.	TRBV5-1	.	TGTGCCAGCAGCTTGGGAGCAGCTGAAGCTTTCTTT	CASSLGAAEAFF
TRBJ1-2	.	TRBV7-3	.	TGTGCCAGCAGCGCAAACCGGGACACGACCAGACGCGGAGGGTATGGCTACACCTTC	CASSANRDTTRRGGYGYTF
TRBJ2-7	.	TRBV24-1	TRBD2	TGTGCCACCAGTGCCGCGGGAGTATCCTACGAGCAGTACTTC	CATSAAGVSYEQYF
TRBJ2-2	.	TRBV11-2	.	TGTGCCAGCAGCTTTTCGTTGCGATTGAACACCGGGGAGCTGTTTTTT	CASSFSLRLNTGELFF
TRBJ1-4	.	TRBV7-9	.	TGTGCCAGCAGGAATAGCGGGTTAGATGAAAAACTGTTTTTT	CASRNSGLDEKLFF
TRBJ1-1	many	TRBV5-1	.	TGCGCCAGCAGCTTGGTGGGGTCTGAGTACACTGAAGCTTTCTTT	CASSLVGSEYTEAFF
TRBJ2-2	many	TRBV19	.	TGTGCCAGTATCCGACAGGGAGGATCCGGGGAGCTGTTTTTT	CASIRQGGSGELFF
TRBJ2-7	many	TRBV7-6	.	TGTGCCAGCAGCGGAGGGCCGACCTACGAGCAGTACTTC	CASSGGPTYEQYF
TRBJ2-7	.	TRBV29-1	.	TGCAGCGTTTCAGACACGCCATACGAGCAGTACTTC	CSVSDTPYEQYF
TRBJ2-7	.	TRBV7-9	.	TGTGCCAGCAGTCCCCCGTCCCAGTCCTACGAGCAGTACTTC	CASSPPSQSYEQYF
TRBJ2-5	.	TRBV29-1	.	TGCAGTGGCGTGTGGGGAATGAGAGAGACCCAGTACTTC	CSGVWGMRETQYF
TRBJ2-1	.	TRBV20-1	.	TGCAGTGCTAGAGGGGAGGCGGTGAACACTGAGCAGTTCTTC	CSARGEAVNTEQFF